These 2 T cell receptor gamma chains share one sample of origin, sequenced in a study of gamma-delta chains in newborns, infants, children. TCRdb repeated clone calling on the reads with CATT. The sample holds 500 or so gamma-chain clones, roughly 50% seen once. The material sequenced was blood. The source is a child who was a newborn, infant or young child, either healthy, febrile or measles-vaccinated (not recorded which).

Sample share makes this clone large. A far larger clone lies a single base away; this is likely a read error. The same CDR3 is also encoded by other DNA sequences in this sample. The V and J genes are TRGV9 and TRGJP. The J gene, missing from TCRdb, was assigned here through DNA to germline matching. The V and J ends lost 1 base and 4 bases, in that order; junction bases with no gene match: 1. The CDR3 runs 16 residues. The germline gives CDR1 GITISATS, CDR2 ISYDGTV (reference sequence). The CDR3 sequence: CALWEVQELGKKIKVF. Written as DNA, the CDR3 is TGTGCCTTGTGGGAGGTTCAAGAGTTGGGCAAAAAAATCAAGGTATTT.

By proportion, this clone is large. Other nucleotide sequences in the sample specify the same CDR3. CDR3 bases: TGTGCCTTGTGGGAGGTGGGGGAGTTGGGCAAAAAAATCAAGGTATTT. Protein sequence: CALWEVGELGKKIKVF. This rearrangement joins TRGV9 to TRGJP. The CDR3 loop spans 16 amino acids. The V gene's germline CDR1 is GITISATS and CDR2 ISYDGTV (reference sequence). J was trimmed by 7 bases and V by 0 bases; bases with no gene match: 3.